The 17 T cell receptor beta chains below all came from one sample that was sequenced in a study of metastatic and nonmetastatic thyroid tumors. TCRdb re-called the PCR reads with MiXCR. Among some 20,000 clones listed, 32% were seen once. Not a single patient had been given any form of treatment at any point before undergoing thyroid surgery. Material for sequencing was adjacent normal tissue. These receptors were obtained from a female donor with papillary thyroid cancer or a benign thyroid nodule (not recorded which). Some clones in this sample may be carry-over from other donors' samples.

The sample holds many counts of this clone. This chain links TRBV14 with TRBJ1-2; D perhaps matches TRBD1 (6 bases). The germline V gene encodes CDR1 SGHDN and CDR2 FVKESK. The germline V and J ends were trimmed by 3 bases and 2 bases, with 19 bases remaining between them. The CDR3 has 17 residues. CDR3 amino acids: CASSQGRWDKLNYGYTF. CDR3 coding DNA: TGTGCCAGCAGCCAGGGCCGCTGGGACAAGTTAAACTATGGCTACACCTTC. The complete variable domain, with remaining parts taken from reference TRBV14 and TRBJ1-2, reads EAGVTQFPSHSVIEKGQTVTLRCDPISGHDNLYWYRRVMGKEIKFLLHFVKESKQDESGMPNNRFLAERTGGTYSTLKVQPAELEDSGVYFCASSQGRWDKLNYGYTFGSGTRLTVV.

This clone was counted once. This chain links TRBV6-2 or TRBV6-3 with TRBJ1-4, with D uncertain. CDR3 length: 15 amino acids. Per germline, CDR1 MNHEY and CDR2 SVGEGT. V gave up 2 bases and J gave up 6 bases, with 13 bases separating them. The CDR3 loop reads CASSYAQLRDEKLFF. In DNA form, the CDR3 reads TGTGCCAGCAGTTACGCGCAGCTACGGGATGAAAAACTGTTTTTT.

The rearrangement links TRBV11-2 to TRBJ1-2; TRBD1 matches at 9 bases. Unmatched junction bases numbered 15, after V lost 5 bases and J lost 5 bases. Per germline, CDR1 SGHAT and CDR2 FQNNGV. The CDR3 extends over 17 amino acids. The CDR3 DNA is TGTGCCAGCAGCAACAACATACAGGGGGCCGCATCTTATGGCTACACCTTC. The encoded protein is CASSNNIQGAASYGYTF.

This sequence joins TRBV7-3 and TRBJ2-1; D is ambiguous. CDR1 is SGHTA and CDR2 is FQGTGA in the germline V gene. The CDR3 has 15 residues. V lost 1 base to trimming and J lost 0 bases, with 7 bases between them. CDR3 sequence: CASSLKGSSYNEQFF. In DNA form, the CDR3 reads TGTGCCAGCAGCTTAAAGGGTAGCTCCTACAATGAGCAGTTCTTC.

The CDR3 loop is CSARDEGNNEDEQFF. CDR3 sequence (DNA): TGCAGTGCTAGAGATGAAGGCAACAACGAGGATGAGCAGTTCTTC. The genes are TRBV20-1 and TRBJ2-1; D uncertain. The ends were cut back, 0 bases at V and 8 bases at J, with 17 bases in the middle. Germline values: CDR1 DFQATT, CDR2 SNEGSKA (reference sequence). The CDR3 covers 15 residues.

V is TRBV30 and J is TRBJ2-3, with 10 bases fitting TRBD2. Germline assignment: CDR1 GTSNPN and CDR2 SVGIG (reference sequence). V lost 7 bases and J lost 2; bases outside the gene matches: 6. The CDR3 is made up of 14 amino acids. For the CDR3, the DNA is TGTGCCTCCAGGACTAGCGGAAACACAGATACGCAGTATTTT. It translates to CASRTSGNTDTQYF.

The chain links TRBV15 to TRBJ2-2; D tentatively fits TRBD1 or TRBD2 (5 bases each). Germline values: CDR1 LNHNV, CDR2 YYDKDF (reference sequence). The CDR3 spans 16 residues. V was pared by 3 bases and J by 6 bases, with 17 bases between. The CDR3 spells CATSSRDGSPPGELFF. In DNA form, the CDR3 reads TGTGCCACCAGCAGCAGGGACGGAAGTCCCCCCGGGGAGCTGTTTTTT.

The V and J genes are TRBV6-9 and TRBJ1-6; no firm D call. CDR3 length: 15 residues. Deletions cut 2 bases from V and 14 bases from J, with 19 bases between. Germline V gene lookup returns CDR1 MNHGY and CDR2 SVAAGI. The CDR3 region is CASSYGLFGAAALHF. The CDR3 DNA sequence: TGTGCCAGCAGTTATGGTCTTTTCGGTGCGGCAGCCCTCCACTTT.

This chain connects TRBV2 to TRBJ1-1, with D possibly being TRBD1 (5 bases). The germline V gene encodes CDR1 SNHLY and CDR2 FYNNEI. Trimming pared 6 bases from V and 2 bases from J, leaving 19 bases between. The CDR3 extends over 16 amino acids. As DNA, the CDR3 is TGTGCCAGCAGCCCCTCATCTGGGGACCTTAACACTGAAGCTTTCTTT. Translating it yields CASSPSSGDLNTEAFF.

The rearrangement joins TRBV6-2 or TRBV6-3 to TRBJ2-4; TRBD1 or TRBD2 may be the D gene (5 bases each). This CDR3 region has 14 residues. The germline CDR1 and CDR2 sequences are MNHEY and SVGEGT. Trimming pared 5 bases from V and 4 bases from J, leaving 12 bases between. CDR3 coding DNA: TGTGCCAGCAGTCTCCCGGGACGTAAAAACATTCAGTACTTC. Its translation is CASSLPGRKNIQYF.

J is TRBJ2-1 and V is TRBV11-1; TRBD2 matches at 8 bases. CDR1 and CDR2 from the germline V gene are SGHAT and FQDESV (reference sequence). The CDR3 has 17 amino acids. Trimming took 2 bases from V and 7 from J; bases not matched to a gene: 13. The CDR3 nucleotides are TGTGCCAGCAGCTTAAAGGGGGGTAGCGGGACCGGGAATGAGCAGTTCTTC. It translates to CASSLKGGSGTGNEQFF.

This clone was observed at least ten times. The CDR3 coding sequence is TGTGCCAGCTCACCACCGGGCGGCTACGAGCAGTACTTC. Its protein product is CASSPPGGYEQYF. The chain links TRBV18 to TRBJ2-7; no definite D call. Germline CDR1 is KGHSH and CDR2 is LQKENI. The CDR3 loop spans 13 amino acids. V was shortened by 0 bases and J by 3 bases, with 6 bases between the two germline ends.

This clone has a handful of counts. The chain links TRBV29-1 to TRBJ2-7, with 9 positions matching TRBD1. The ends lost 7 bases at V and 5 bases at J; junction bases unmatched: 9. The CDR3 totals 13 residues. The germline V gene encodes CDR1 SQVTM and CDR2 ANQGSEA. The CDR3: CSARDRERHEQYF. DNA for the CDR3: TGCAGCGCCCGGGACAGGGAACGCCACGAGCAGTACTTC.

This clone was recorded a few times. The V gene is TRBV6-2 or TRBV6-3, the J gene TRBJ1-5; D ambiguous. V was trimmed by 0 bases and J by 1 base, leaving 7 bases between them. Germline V gene sequence: CDR1 MNHEY, CDR2 SVGEGT. CDR3 size: 15 residues. CDR3 DNA sequence: TGTGCCAGCAGTTACTCGATGGGAAGCAATCAGCCCCAGCATTTT. This codes for CASSYSMGSNQPQHF.

This chain links TRBV20-1 with TRBJ1-2; D may be TRBD1 (5 bases). Germline V CDR1 and CDR2: DFQATT, SNEGSKA (reference sequence). V lost 0 bases and J 0 bases, leaving 14 bases between the germline ends. The CDR3 runs 16 residues. The CDR3 is CSARDHPGITNYGYTF. Written as DNA, the CDR3 is TGCAGTGCTAGAGATCACCCAGGGATCACTAACTATGGCTACACCTTC.

This clone came up a few times. The chain couples TRBV11-2 to TRBJ2-2; no clear D gene. The germline V and J ends were trimmed by 3 bases and 7 bases, with 9 bases remaining between them. The CDR3 extends over 13 amino acids. From germline, CDR1 is SGHAT and CDR2 FQNNGV. This CDR3 reads CASSFTEDGELFF. As DNA, the CDR3 is TGTGCCAGCAGCTTCACAGAGGACGGGGAGCTGTTTTTT.

The V gene is TRBV30, the J gene TRBJ1-2; TRBD1 matches at 7 bases. V shed 1 base, J shed 8 bases, and the junction held 13 bases outside the gene matches. The CDR3 is 15 amino acids. Germline V gene data show CDR1 as GTSNPN and CDR2 as SVGIG (reference sequence). The CDR3 protein is CAWSATGQGVRGYTF. CDR3 nucleotides: TGTGCCTGGAGTGCGACTGGGCAGGGGGTAAGGGGCTACACCTTC.